This TCR beta chain was observed in a study of blood T cell repertoires in COVID-19. Background on the study: Samples came from the United States, Italy and Spain, spanning acute and convalescent COVID-19.

The Seattle patients joined while their infection was active and were tracked longitudinally afterward. Sequenced by immunoSEQ multiplex PCR; TCRdb stores in-frame clones only, minus some. The profile shows 30,000 to 40,000 clones, over 70% of them singletons. CDR3 length equals 15 residues. Germline V gene data show CDR1 as MNHNS and CDR2 as SASEGT. The junction had 4 bases not matched to a gene; V was cut back by 1 base and J by 4 bases. The chain joins TRBV6-1 to TRBJ2-7, with 10 bases fitting TRBD2. This TCR came from a man aged 70 or older with COVID-19, enrolled during active disease. Sequencing was done on a sample of peripheral blood. The DNA for the CDR3 is TGTGCCAGCAGTGAAGGGGCTAGCGGGGGATACGAGCAGTACTTC. This translates into CASSEGASGGYEQYF.